This T cell receptor beta chain stems from a study of identical twins. The CDR3 covers 13 residues. Per the germline V gene, CDR1 is SGHRS and CDR2 is YFSETQ. Trimming stripped 4 bases from V and 3 bases from J, with 9 bases between. TCRdb ran MiXCR on the 5' RACE reads and lists one entry per CDR3 protein. The top ten clones hold roughly 6.4% of a sample with under 350,000 distinct CDR3 sequences, 7.5% to 9.5% of them seen once. In this sample, this clonotype turned up many times. These data were also reused for a study on yellow fever vaccine responses in identical twins.

Sample: CD8+ T cells sorted from blood. V usage is TRBV5-1 and J usage is TRBJ2-3; no firm D call. This clonotype was obtained from a woman under 30 in good health. The CDR3 nucleotides are TGCGCCAGCAGCACCGGACCAACAGATACGCAGTATTTT. Amino acid sequence: CASSTGPTDTQYF.